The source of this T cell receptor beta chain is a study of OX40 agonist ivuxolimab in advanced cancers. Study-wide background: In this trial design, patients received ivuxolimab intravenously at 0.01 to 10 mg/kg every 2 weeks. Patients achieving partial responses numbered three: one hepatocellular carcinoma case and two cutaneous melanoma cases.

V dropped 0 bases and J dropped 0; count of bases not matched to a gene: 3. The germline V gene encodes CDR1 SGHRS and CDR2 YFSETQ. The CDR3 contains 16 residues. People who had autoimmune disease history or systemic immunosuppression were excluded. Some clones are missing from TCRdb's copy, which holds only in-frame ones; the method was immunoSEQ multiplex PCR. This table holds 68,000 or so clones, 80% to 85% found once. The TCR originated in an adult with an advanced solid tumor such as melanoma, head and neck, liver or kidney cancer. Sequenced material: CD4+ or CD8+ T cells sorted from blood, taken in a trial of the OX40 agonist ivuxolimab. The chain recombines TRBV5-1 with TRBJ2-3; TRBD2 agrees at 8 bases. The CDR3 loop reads CASSLGPSGSTDTQYF. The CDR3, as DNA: TGCGCCAGCAGCTTGGGGCCTAGCGGGAGCACAGATACGCAGTATTTT.